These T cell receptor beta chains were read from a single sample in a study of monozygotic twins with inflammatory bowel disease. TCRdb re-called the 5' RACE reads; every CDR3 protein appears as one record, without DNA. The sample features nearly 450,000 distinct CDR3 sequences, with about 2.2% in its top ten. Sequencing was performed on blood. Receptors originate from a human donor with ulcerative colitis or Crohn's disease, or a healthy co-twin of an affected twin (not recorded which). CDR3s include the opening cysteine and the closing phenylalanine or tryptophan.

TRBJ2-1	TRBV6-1	CASRGGGPYNEQFF
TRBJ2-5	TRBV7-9	CASSPQLGTGKGETQYF
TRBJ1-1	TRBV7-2	CASSLTRDRTGEAFF
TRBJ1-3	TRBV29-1	CSGQVPGNTIYF
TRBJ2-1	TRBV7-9	CASSSERGVNNEQFF
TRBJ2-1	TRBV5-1	CASTGTSGGSYNEQFF
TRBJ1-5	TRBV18	CASSRQGSNQPQHF
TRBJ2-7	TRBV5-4	CASSGGGGAIDEQYF
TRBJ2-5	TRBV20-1	CSAREGPQGYVIQETQYF
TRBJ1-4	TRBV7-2	CASSPRQGTEKLFF
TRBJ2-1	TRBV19	CASSLLAGILYNEQFF
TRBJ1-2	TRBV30	CAWSAGLYGYTF
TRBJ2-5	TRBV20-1	CSARDSANPKETQYF
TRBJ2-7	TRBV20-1	CSARRQGGEQYF
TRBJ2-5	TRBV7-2	CASSLVLGGQETQYF
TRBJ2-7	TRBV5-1	CASSYRDGGYEQYF
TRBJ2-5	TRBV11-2	CASSRGTSGRLQETQYF
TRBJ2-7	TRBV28	CASSFSGSYEQYF
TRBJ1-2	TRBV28	CASSWFYGYTF
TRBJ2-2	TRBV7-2	CASSRLQTGTGELFF
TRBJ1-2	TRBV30	CAWSVIRTGVYGYTF
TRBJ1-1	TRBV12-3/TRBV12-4	CASSFRGLGTEAFF
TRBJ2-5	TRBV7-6	CASSFLAGDSETQYF
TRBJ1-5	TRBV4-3	CASSQENTGLNRNQPQHF
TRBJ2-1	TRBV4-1	CASSQDRMSKVTYNEQFF
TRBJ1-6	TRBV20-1	CSAQIGSTDSPLHF
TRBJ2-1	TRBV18	CASSSGLAENNEQFF
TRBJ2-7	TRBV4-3	CASSQDRSGIPSYEQYF